These 5 T cell receptor beta chains were sequenced from one sample in a study of a mutant IDH1 vaccine in newly diagnosed glioma. Time point defined: week 35, safety follow-up. All doses held 300 ug of mutant IDH1 20-mer peptide, with topical imiquimod. TCRdb keeps only in-frame clones here, not all; method: immunoSEQ multiplex PCR. The sample shows around 70,000 clones, approximately 88% of them seen only once. For these TCRs, the target antigens are not known. The sequences come from PBMCs, collected from a glioma patient whose treatment included an IDH1 peptide vaccine. Receptor source: a man younger than 35 with glioma.

The chain employs TRBV5-6 and TRBJ2-7; 10 nucleotides align to TRBD2. CDR3 length: 16 residues. The germline V gene encodes CDR1 SGHDT and CDR2 YYEEEE. The V gene end was trimmed by 0 bases and the J gene end by 5 bases; junction bases not matched to a gene: 8. CDR3 in DNA: TGTGCCAGCAGCTTGGCCCGATATAGCGGGAGGCACGAGCAGTACTTC. It encodes CASSLARYSGRHEQYF. Full variable domain (missing parts from reference TRBV5-6 and TRBJ2-7): DAGVTQSPTHLIKTRGQQVTLRCSPKSGHDTVSWYQQALGQGPQFIFQYYEEEERQRGNFPDRFSGHQFPNYSSELNVNALLLGDSALYLCASSLARYSGRHEQYFGPGTRLTVT.

This clone showed up just once. V gene TRBV5-1 combines with J gene TRBJ2-7, with 7 bases identical to TRBD1. The CDR3 totals 12 residues. V dropped 4 bases and J dropped 4; count of bases not matched to a gene: 2. Germline CDR1 and CDR2: SGHRS and YFSETQ. CDR3 coding DNA: TGCGCCAGCAGCCTGACAGGGTACGAGCAGTACTTC. Residues: CASSLTGYEQYF. The full variable domain, with the rest looked up from reference TRBV5-1 and TRBJ2-7, is KAGVTQTPRYLIKTRGQQVTLSCSPISGHRSVSWYQQTPGQGLQFLFEYFSETQRNKGNFPGRFSGRQFSNSRSEMNVSTLELGDSALYLCASSLTGYEQYFGPGTRLTVT.

The chain couples TRBV11-2 to TRBJ1-2, with no clear D. The V end was cut by 7 bases, the J end by 3 bases, with 6 bases between. Germline V gives CDR1 SGHAT, CDR2 FQNNGV. The CDR3 has 11 residues. The CDR3 spells CASKGHYGYTF. As DNA, the CDR3 is TGTGCCAGCAAAGGACACTATGGCTACACCTTC. The variable domain in full, with the rest retrieved from reference TRBV11-2 and TRBJ1-2, is EAGVAQSPRYKIIEKRQSVAFWCNPISGHATLYWYQQILGQGPKLLIQFQNNGVVDDSQLPKDRFSAERLKGVDSTLKIQPAKLEDSAVYLCASKGHYGYTFGSGTRLTVV.

The V gene is TRBV11-3, the J gene TRBJ1-1; the D gene is possibly TRBD1 (5 bases). The CDR3 contains 13 residues. From germline, CDR1 is SGHNT and CDR2 YENEEA. Trimming cost V 3 bases and J 4 bases, with 9 bases left between them. CDR3 sequence: CASSFGRATEAFF. The DNA of the CDR3 is TGTGCCAGCAGCTTCGGCAGGGCCACTGAAGCTTTCTTT. The full variable domain, with the rest looked up from reference TRBV11-3 and TRBJ1-1, is EAGVVQSPRYKIIEKKQPVAFWCNPISGHNTLYWYLQNLGQGPELLIRYENEEAVDDSQLPKDRFSAERLKGVDSTLKIQPAELGDSAVYLCASSFGRATEAFFGQGTRLTVV.

The sample holds a few counts of this clone. The rearrangement uses TRBV15 and TRBJ2-1, with TRBD2 identical over 8 bases. The germline V gene encodes CDR1 LNHNV and CDR2 YYDKDF (reference sequence). This CDR3 region has 15 residues. J lost 13 bases, V lost 0 bases, and 11 bases had no gene match. The CDR3 region is CATSRDLSVTSGQFF. The CDR3 DNA reads as TGTGCCACCAGCAGAGATCTCAGTGTCACTAGCGGCCAGTTCTTC.